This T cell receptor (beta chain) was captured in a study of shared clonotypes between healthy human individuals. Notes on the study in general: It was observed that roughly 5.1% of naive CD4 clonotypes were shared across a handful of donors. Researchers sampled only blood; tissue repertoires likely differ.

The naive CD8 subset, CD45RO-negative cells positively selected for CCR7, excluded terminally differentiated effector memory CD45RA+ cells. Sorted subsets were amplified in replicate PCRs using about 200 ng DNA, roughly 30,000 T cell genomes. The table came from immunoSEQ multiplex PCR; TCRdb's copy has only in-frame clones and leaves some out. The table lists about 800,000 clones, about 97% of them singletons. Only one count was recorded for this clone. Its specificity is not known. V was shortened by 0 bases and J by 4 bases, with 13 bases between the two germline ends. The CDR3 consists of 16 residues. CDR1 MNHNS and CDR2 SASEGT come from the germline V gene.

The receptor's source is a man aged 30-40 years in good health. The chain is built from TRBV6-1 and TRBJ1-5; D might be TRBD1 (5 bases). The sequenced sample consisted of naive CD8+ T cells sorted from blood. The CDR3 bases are TGTGCCAGCAGTGAAGCCCCATGGGACGGGAATCAGCCCCAGCATTTT. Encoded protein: CASSEAPWDGNQPQHF.